This TCR beta chain comes out of a study of shared clonotypes between healthy human individuals. Only in-frame clones appear in the TCRdb table, and some are missing; sequencing was by immunoSEQ multiplex PCR. Of approximately 2.5 million clones in the sample, roughly 92% were seen once. V shed 5 bases, J shed 5 bases, and the junction held 9 bases outside the gene matches. Germline V CDR1 and CDR2: SGHVS, FNYEAQ. CDR3 size: 15 residues. The table lists this clone with a few counts. The TCR was taken from a man younger than 30 in good health. Material: naive CD4+ T cells sorted from blood. Sample subset: CD45RA+ positively selected. The rearrangement uses TRBV7-6 and TRBJ2-5, with 9 positions matching TRBD1. The DNA of the CDR3 is TGTGCCAGCAGCGTAACAACAGGGGGCCGTGAGACCCAGTACTTC. Protein product: CASSVTTGGRETQYF.